Described below is a single T cell receptor (beta chain) sequence and its context. What it recognizes is unknown. Germline CDR1 reads MNHEY; CDR2 reads SVGAGI. The J segment lost 6 bases and the V segment lost 5 bases, leaving 11 bases of the junction unmatched. The CDR3 spans 15 residues. The data were taken from a study of shared clonotypes between healthy human individuals. Data came from immunoSEQ multiplex PCR; TCRdb stores just in-frame clones and leaves some out. The data hold about 2.4 million clones, with roughly 93% observed a single time. Overall study findings and caveats: Relative to clonotypes present in all four donors, those not shared had lower generation probabilities. Larger richness was generally estimated for naive than memory subsets.

The TCR sequence derives from a man younger than 35 in good health. Some clones in this sample may be carry-over from other donors' samples. Sequencing used naive CD4+ T cells from PBMCs. The subset was: CD45RA+ positively selected. V usage is TRBV6-5 and J usage is TRBJ2-7; 9 bases align to TRBD1. The chain's CDR3 is CASSGSDRGAFEQYF. Written as DNA, the CDR3 is TGTGCCAGCAGTGGATCGGACAGGGGTGCATTCGAGCAGTACTTC.